Sequencing of this TCR beta chain was carried out in a study of T cell repertoires in cytomegalovirus infection. Remarks on this clonotype: Its antigen is unknown.

TCRdb passed the reads through MiXCR, listing each CDR3 protein once. In the table there are 300,000 to 400,000 distinct CDR3 sequences, just under 30% of which are singletons. The receptor was isolated from a human donor in good health (CMV status not recorded). Some clones in this sample may be carry-over from other donors' samples. Sequencing was performed on cultured PBMCs, taken from culture after CMV antigen stimulation.

CDR3 sequence reads: CASSFAGLGDTQYF. Written as DNA, the CDR3 is TGTGCCAGCAGCTTTGCGGGTTTAGGAGATACGCAGTATTTT. The chain carries TRBV7-6 and TRBJ2-3, with D possibly matching TRBD2 (5 bases). The V and J ends lost 3 bases and 5 bases respectively, with 12 bases between them. The CDR3 extends over 14 amino acids. The germline CDR1 and CDR2 sequences are SGHVS and FNYEAQ. The full variable domain, rest sourced from reference TRBV7-6 and TRBJ2-3, is GAGVSQSPRYKVTKRGQDVALRCDPISGHVSLYWYRQALGQGPEFLTYFNYEAQQDKSGLPNDRFSAERPEGSISTLTIQRTEQRDSAMYRCASSFAGLGDTQYFGPGTRLTVL.